This T cell receptor beta chain originates from a study of T-cell memory formation after mild COVID-19. Background on the study: TCR clusters largely stayed donor specific.

TCRdb processed the 5' RACE reads anew with MiXCR; each CDR3 protein has one entry. Among a few hundred thousand distinct CDR3 sequences, approximately 15% were seen once, and the ten largest hold under 25%. Between the trimmed V and J ends, which lost 0 bases and 7 bases, there was a span of 8 bases. The CDR3 is 14 residues long. Germline CDR1 KGHDR, CDR2 SFDVKD. Study-level findings and limits: Clones shrinking from day 15 to 85 showed even CD4/CD8 mixes; later expanders tilted CD4+. Researchers could not confirm that second-wave clones peaking on day 37 targeted SARS-CoV-2. The study detected some responding clones in pre-infection memory, suggesting cross-reactive memory joined.

A note on this clonotype: Its antigen is undetermined.

This TCR came from a man in his late teens or twenties who had mild COVID-19 (a few samples of this study predate the infection). Cell type and time point are not known. The sequenced material came from PBMCs or a T cell subset sorted from them (not recorded which). The rearrangement joins TRBV24-1 to TRBJ2-2; D gene ambiguous. The CDR3 region has the DNA TGTGCCACCAGTGATTTGCAAGACGGCGGGGAGCTGTTTTTT. Translating it yields CATSDLQDGGELFF.